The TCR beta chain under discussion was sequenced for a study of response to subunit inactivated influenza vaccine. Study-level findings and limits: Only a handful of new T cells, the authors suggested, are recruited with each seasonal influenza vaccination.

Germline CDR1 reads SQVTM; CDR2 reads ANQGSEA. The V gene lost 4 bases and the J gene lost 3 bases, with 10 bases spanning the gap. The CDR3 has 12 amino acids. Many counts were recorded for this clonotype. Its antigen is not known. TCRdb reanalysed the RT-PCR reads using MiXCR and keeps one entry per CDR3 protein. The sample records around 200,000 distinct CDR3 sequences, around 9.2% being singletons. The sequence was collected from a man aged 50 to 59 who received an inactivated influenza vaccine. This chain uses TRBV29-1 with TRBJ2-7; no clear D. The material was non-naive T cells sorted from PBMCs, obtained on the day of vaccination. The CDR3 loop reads CSVGTPRYEQYF. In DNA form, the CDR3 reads TGCAGCGTTGGCACCCCACGCTACGAGCAGTACTTC.